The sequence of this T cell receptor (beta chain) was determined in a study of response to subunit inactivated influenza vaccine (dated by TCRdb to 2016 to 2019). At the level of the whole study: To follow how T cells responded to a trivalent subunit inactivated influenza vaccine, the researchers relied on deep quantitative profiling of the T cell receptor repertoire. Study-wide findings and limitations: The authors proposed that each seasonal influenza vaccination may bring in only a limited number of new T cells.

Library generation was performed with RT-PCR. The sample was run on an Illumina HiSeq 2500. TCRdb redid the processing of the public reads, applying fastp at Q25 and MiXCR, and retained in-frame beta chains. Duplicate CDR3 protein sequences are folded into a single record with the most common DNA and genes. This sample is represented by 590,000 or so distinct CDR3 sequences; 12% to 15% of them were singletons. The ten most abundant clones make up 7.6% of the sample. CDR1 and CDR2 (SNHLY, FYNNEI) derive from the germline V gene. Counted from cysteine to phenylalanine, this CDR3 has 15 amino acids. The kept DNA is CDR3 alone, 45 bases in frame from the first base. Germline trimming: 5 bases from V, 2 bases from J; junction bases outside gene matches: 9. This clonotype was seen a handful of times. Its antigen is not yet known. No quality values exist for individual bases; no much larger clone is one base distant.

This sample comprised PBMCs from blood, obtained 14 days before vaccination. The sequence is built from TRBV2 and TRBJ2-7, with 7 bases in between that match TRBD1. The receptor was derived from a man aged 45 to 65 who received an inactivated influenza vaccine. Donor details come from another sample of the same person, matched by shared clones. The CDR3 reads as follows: CASSHADRRPYEQYF. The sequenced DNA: TGTGCCAGCAGTCACGCGGACAGGCGACCCTACGAGCAGTACTTC.